The 29 T cell receptor beta chains reported below all come from one sample, sequenced in a study of T cell responses to AZD1222 COVID-19 vaccine. Assay: immunoSEQ multiplex PCR; the TCRdb copy retains only in-frame clones and omits some. The sample has 150,000 to 200,000 clones, approximately 94% seen once. This material consisted of peripheral blood, taken 28 days after the second AZD1222 dose. The receptor set was obtained from an adult who received the AZD1222 COVID-19 vaccine.

The rearrangement uses TRBV6-5 and TRBJ2-7, with 12 nucleotides matching TRBD1. Germline loops: CDR1 MNHEY, CDR2 SVGAGI. The CDR3 covers 14 residues. The trim removed 8 bases at V and 6 bases at J, leaving 8 bases unmatched. The CDR3 protein is CASSQSGQGAEQYF. The CDR3 DNA reads as TGTGCCAGCTCCCAATCGGGACAGGGGGCCGAGCAGTACTTC.

The CDR3 is CASSPLNRDPGTPTIQQYF. CDR3 coding DNA: TGCGCCAGCAGTCCGCTAAACAGGGACCCCGGGACTCCTACTATACAGCAGTACTTC. This chain connects TRBV23-1 to TRBJ2-7; D may correspond to TRBD1 or TRBD2 (6 bases each). TRBV23-1 is known as an ORF, though its function is uncertain. Trimming pared 4 bases from V and 8 bases from J, leaving 33 bases between. This CDR3 spans 19 amino acids.

The V gene is TRBV30, the J gene TRBJ2-5; D might be TRBD1 or TRBD2, each matching 5 bases. The germline CDR1 and CDR2 sequences are GTSNPN and SVGIG (reference sequence). The CDR3 runs to 14 residues. Trimming pared 1 base from V and 2 bases from J, leaving 11 bases between. CDR3 nucleotides: TGTGCCTGGAGTGGGGGACGGGAACAAGAGACCCAGTACTTC. It specifies CAWSGGREQETQYF.

V is TRBV15 and J is TRBJ1-1; D is unresolved. Germline CDR1 LNHNV, CDR2 YYDKDF (reference sequence). Trimming took off 2 bases at V and 0 bases at J, with 7 bases between the two ends. This CDR3 region has 14 residues. CDR3 protein: CATSRRVMNTEAFF. In DNA form, the CDR3 reads TGTGCCACCAGCAGACGGGTCATGAACACTGAAGCTTTCTTT.

The chain links TRBV5-5 to TRBJ2-5; D unclear. Germline-derived CDR1 and CDR2 are SGHKS and YYEKEE (reference sequence). The CDR3 is made up of 12 amino acids. V lost 3 bases and J 5 bases, leaving 8 bases between the germline ends. CDR3 sequence: CASSSLLETQYF. In DNA form, the CDR3 reads TGTGCCAGCAGCTCTCTCTTGGAGACCCAGTACTTC.

The chain has TRBV28 and TRBJ1-2, with TRBD1 as a possible D gene (6 bases). Trimming pared 5 bases from V and 4 bases from J, leaving 20 bases between. The CDR3 consists of 16 residues. The germline V gene has CDR1 MDHEN and CDR2 SYDVKM. The CDR3 DNA is TGTGCCAGCAGTCCTGGACTTGGGGGCAAACTCTATGGCTACACCTTC. Encoded protein: CASSPGLGGKLYGYTF.

The chain's CDR3 is CASSLSKYNEQFF. The DNA for the CDR3 is TGTGCCAGCAGCTTATCCAAATACAATGAGCAGTTCTTC. V is TRBV7-9 and J is TRBJ2-1; D is undetermined. The CDR3 is 13 amino acids. Trimming shortened V by 2 bases and J by 4 bases, and 6 bases separated the two germline ends. The germline V gene has CDR1 SEHNR and CDR2 FQNEAQ (reference sequence).

This clone showed up just once. V gene TRBV10-3 combines with J gene TRBJ1-1; D gene unclear. The CDR3 length is 14 residues. The ends were cut back, 6 bases at V and 0 bases at J, with 11 bases in the middle. Per germline, CDR1 ENHRY and CDR2 SYGVKD. The CDR3 region is CAIRPGVMNTEAFF. The CDR3 nucleotides read TGTGCCATCAGACCGGGAGTCATGAACACTGAAGCTTTCTTT.

The V and J genes are TRBV18 and TRBJ2-7, with a weak D call TRBD2 (5 bases). V lost 2 bases, J lost 1 base, and 6 bases lay in between. The length of the CDR3 is 13 residues. Looked up from germline, CDR1 is KGHSH and CDR2 is LQKENI. The CDR3 DNA follows: TGTGCCAGCTCACCAGGAGGTTCCTACGAGCAGTACTTC. Protein product: CASSPGGSYEQYF.

This sequence joins TRBV6-5 and TRBJ1-2; possibly TRBD1 for D (5 bases). CDR3 length equals 13 residues. The ends were cut back, 7 bases at V and 8 bases at J, with 17 bases in the middle. The germline CDR1 and CDR2 sequences are MNHEY and SVGAGI. This CDR3 is CASTKGPPEGYTF. CDR3 in DNA: TGTGCCAGCACCAAGGGACCGCCTGAGGGCTACACCTTC.

The DNA of the CDR3 is TGTGCCAGCAGACCGGGACAGAGGTTCTATGGCTACACCTTC. The encoded protein is CASRPGQRFYGYTF. The chain links TRBV28 to TRBJ1-2; TRBD1 agrees at 7 bases. The CDR3 length is 14 residues. V lost 6 bases and J lost 4; bases outside the gene matches: 8. Germline CDR1 is MDHEN and CDR2 is SYDVKM.

This chain connects TRBV18 to TRBJ2-5; 9 positions match TRBD1. Germline values: CDR1 KGHSH, CDR2 LQKENI. J gave up 4 bases and V 6 bases, and 9 bases lay outside the gene matches. The CDR3 is made up of 15 amino acids. The CDR3 DNA follows: TGTGCCAGCTCGGCCTACAGGGGGCGACGAGAGACCCAGTACTTC. Translating gives CASSAYRGRRETQYF.

This sequence joins TRBV4-1 and TRBJ1-6; TRBD1 aligns across 7 bases. Germline V lookup: CDR1 MGHRA, CDR2 YSYEKL. V lost 3 bases, J lost 9 bases, and 11 bases stayed unmatched. The CDR3 loop spans 16 amino acids. The CDR3 reads CASSQDPVPGGSPLHF. The DNA of the CDR3 is TGCGCCAGCAGCCAGGATCCAGTACCAGGGGGTTCACCCCTCCACTTT.

The rearrangement joins TRBV23-1 to TRBJ2-1, with a weak D call TRBD1 (6 bases). Being an ORF, TRBV23-1 has a function that is uncertain. The CDR3 loop spans 17 amino acids. V was clipped by 3 bases and J by 6 bases, with 21 bases between them. This chain's CDR3 is CASSHPPGAPEFNEQFF. DNA for the CDR3: TGCGCCAGCAGTCACCCGCCAGGGGCGCCGGAATTCAATGAGCAGTTCTTC.

This clone showed up just once. The chain has TRBV13 and TRBJ2-7; 7 bases fit TRBD1. The CDR3 runs 14 residues. Per germline, CDR1 PRHDT and CDR2 FYEKMQ (reference sequence). Trimming at V came to 4 bases and at J to 3 bases, leaving 6 bases not matched to a gene. The CDR3 protein is CASSSRDSYYEQYF. CDR3 nucleotide sequence: TGTGCCAGCAGCTCCCGGGACAGTTACTACGAGCAGTACTTC.

This clone was seen only once. The gene calls are TRBV7-6 and TRBJ2-7; D is possibly TRBD2 (7 bases). The V and J ends lost 1 base and 3 bases respectively, with 28 bases between them. The CDR3 has 20 amino acids. Germline loops: CDR1 SGHVS, CDR2 FNYEAQ. The DNA for the CDR3 is TGTGCCAGCAGCTTAGTCCCCGGGGGGCACAGGGAGGGAATTAGCTACGAGCAGTACTTC. This translates into CASSLVPGGHREGISYEQYF.

The CDR3 loop is CASSFGLAAYNEQFF. DNA of the CDR3: TGTGCCAGCAGCTTCGGACTAGCGGCCTACAATGAGCAGTTCTTC. The chain links TRBV5-4 to TRBJ2-1; 10 positions agree with TRBD2. V was pared by 2 bases and J by 2 bases, with 1 base of the junction left unmatched. The CDR3 is made up of 15 amino acids. Germline values: CDR1 SGHNT, CDR2 YYREEE (reference sequence).

J is TRBJ1-4 and V is TRBV10-3, with D perhaps matching TRBD1 (6 bases). CDR1 is ENHRY and CDR2 is SYGVKD in the germline V gene. The CDR3 consists of 15 residues. V shed 0 bases and J shed 8 bases, with 13 bases lying between them. The CDR3: CAISESSTGDEKLFF. The CDR3, as DNA: TGTGCCATCAGTGAGTCTTCGACAGGAGACGAAAAACTGTTTTTT.

The genes are TRBV30 and TRBJ2-2, with no clear D. Germline V CDR1 and CDR2: GTSNPN, SVGIG (reference sequence). The germline V and J ends were trimmed by 3 bases and 6 bases, with 5 bases remaining between them. This CDR3 region has 11 residues. CDR3 amino acids: CAWRFSGELFF. The DNA of the CDR3 is TGTGCCTGGAGGTTTTCCGGGGAGCTGTTTTTT.

The genes are TRBV18 and TRBJ1-6; 9 positions match TRBD1. The CDR3 totals 15 residues. Germline-derived CDR1 and CDR2 are KGHSH and LQKENI. The V gene end was trimmed by 5 bases and the J gene end by 9 bases; junction bases not matched to a gene: 8. The CDR3 nucleotides read TGTGCCAGCTCAAGCGGACAGGGGAGGTTTTCACCCCTCCACTTT. Protein: CASSSGQGRFSPLHF.

The chain uses TRBV30 and TRBJ1-3; TRBD1 might be the D (5 bases). Germline V gene sequence: CDR1 GTSNPN, CDR2 SVGIG (reference sequence). V was trimmed by 4 bases and J by 3 bases, leaving 19 bases between them. The CDR3 runs 16 residues. The CDR3 nucleotides are TGTGCCTGGACTAACGGGGGGGGTTGGTATGGAAACACCATATATTTT. The encoded protein is CAWTNGGGWYGNTIYF.

This clone was observed a few times. CDR3 protein: CASSPDDPSYNEQFF. The CDR3 DNA reads TGTGCCAGCAGTCCCGATGACCCGTCCTACAATGAGCAGTTCTTC. This rearrangement joins TRBV6-2 or TRBV6-3 to TRBJ2-1; no definite D call. Trimming removed 5 bases at V and 1 base at J, with 12 bases between. Germline lookup yields CDR1 MNHEY and CDR2 SVGEGT. The CDR3 covers 15 residues.

The J gene is TRBJ1-1, the V gene TRBV30; the D is unclear. CDR3 length: 11 residues. The V end lost 0 bases, the J end lost 4 bases, and 3 bases lay between the germline ends. The germline CDR1 and CDR2 sequences are GTSNPN and SVGIG (reference sequence). CDR3: CAWSVSTEAFF. The CDR3 DNA sequence: TGTGCCTGGAGTGTATCCACTGAAGCTTTCTTT.

J is TRBJ1-4 and V is TRBV30, with TRBD1 matching over 7 bases. The ends lost 1 base at V and 14 bases at J; junction bases unmatched: 16. Germline CDR1 GTSNPN, CDR2 SVGIG (reference sequence). The CDR3 is made up of 15 amino acids. The CDR3 is CAWSALRRQGGRLFF. The CDR3 DNA follows: TGTGCCTGGAGTGCACTGAGAAGACAGGGTGGAAGGCTGTTTTTT.

The V and J genes are TRBV7-2 and TRBJ2-5, with 7 bases matching TRBD2. Germline values: CDR1 SGHTA, CDR2 FQGNSA. The CDR3 covers 13 residues. V shed 3 bases, J shed 5 bases, and the junction held 3 bases outside the gene matches. This CDR3 reads CASSFRREETQYF. The CDR3 DNA follows: TGTGCCAGCAGCTTTAGGCGGGAGGAGACCCAGTACTTC.

The genes are TRBV4-3 and TRBJ2-4; 7 bases are a match to TRBD1. This CDR3 comprises 14 residues. With 4 bases clipped from V and 4 bases from J, the junction kept 4 bases outside the gene matches. Germline CDR1 LGHNA, CDR2 YSLEER. As DNA, the CDR3 is TGCGCCAGCAGCCTGGGGACAGAAAAAAACATTCAGTACTTC. The encoded protein is CASSLGTEKNIQYF.

V and J are TRBV15 and TRBJ2-3; 9 bases map to TRBD2. CDR3 length: 14 residues. The junction had 0 bases not matched to a gene; V was cut back by 1 base and J by 4 bases. Germline assignment: CDR1 LNHNV and CDR2 YYDKDF (reference sequence). CDR3 sequence: CATSRGLAADTQYF. CDR3 nucleotides: TGTGCCACCAGCAGAGGACTAGCGGCAGATACGCAGTATTTT.

This rearrangement joins TRBV28 to TRBJ2-7; 8 bases align to TRBD1. Germline-derived CDR1 and CDR2 are MDHEN and SYDVKM. V dropped 4 bases and J dropped 4; count of bases not matched to a gene: 6. This CDR3 spans 14 amino acids. Here the CDR3 DNA reads TGTGCCAGCAGTTCCCTGGACAGGGAATACGAGCAGTACTTC. Protein: CASSSLDREYEQYF.

V and J are TRBV4-2 and TRBJ1-5; no clear D. Between the trimmed V and J ends, which lost 0 bases and 4 bases, there was a span of 10 bases. The CDR3 totals 15 residues. Germline CDR1 is LGHNA and CDR2 is YNFKEQ. The chain's CDR3 is CASSQDKTDNQPQHF. Written as DNA, the CDR3 is TGTGCCAGCAGCCAAGATAAAACAGATAATCAGCCCCAGCATTTT.